Listed below are T cell receptor beta chains from one sample, sequenced in a study of T cells in Graves' hyperthyroidism and ophthalmopathy. A single record per CDR3 protein comes from TCRdb applying MiXCR to the multiplex PCR reads. The sample carries around 620,000 distinct CDR3 sequences, about 17% recorded once. Sequencing was performed on blood. The receptors stem from a woman aged 30 to 39 with Graves' hyperthyroidism. The conserved cysteine and the conserved F or W are not part of the CDR3 here. The order of the fields is clone size, J gene, V gene, CDR3 protein. The listing skips clone size in some rows; elsewhere it reads once, few, many or a size class.

. | TRBJ2-2 | TRBV9 | ASSVRTSGAGELF
many | TRBJ2-7 | TRBV30 | AWSVAYSYEQY
few | TRBJ2-7 | TRBV29-1 | SVEPDRTSGTAYEQY
many | TRBJ1-2 | TRBV28 | ASSLGQFLYGYT
once | TRBJ2-1 | TRBV7-9 | AGSLVRSSYNEQF
few | TRBJ2-5 | TRBV12-3/TRBV12-4 | ASSGPTSAQETQY
few | TRBJ2-3 | TRBV7-2 | ASSTLRGGQY
few | TRBJ2-7 | TRBV3-1 | ASSQDAEDEQY
. | TRBJ1-4 | TRBV20-1 | SARDTLAGEVEEKLF
many | TRBJ2-5 | TRBV30 | AWSVQGARAETQY
many | TRBJ2-2 | TRBV28 | ASSLPGQGRGELF
. | TRBJ2-1 | TRBV18 | ASSPLDRGQGNEQF
. | TRBJ1-2 | TRBV19 | ASSPSDRYYGYT
many | TRBJ2-6 | TRBV12-3/TRBV12-4 | ASSLLGAYNVLT
. | TRBJ2-5 | TRBV5-1 | ASSLGSAGGPGGETQY
. | TRBJ2-1 | TRBV20-1 | SARDKGDCEQF
. | TRBJ2-5 | TRBV18 | ASSPTSEETQY
many | TRBJ2-3 | TRBV7-2 | ASSLLGAGSTDTQY
few | TRBJ2-6 | TRBV5-1 | ASSFVAGEGANVLT
. | TRBJ1-1 | TRBV20-1 | SASRTGQGTGTEAF
few | TRBJ2-7 | TRBV20-1 | SAGDSRGYEQY
many | TRBJ2-6 | TRBV28 | ASSQNAASSGANVLT
. | TRBJ2-1 | TRBV24-1 | ATSDLPQENQNNEQF
few | TRBJ1-1 | TRBV14 | ASSQEWQGAF
many | TRBJ2-7 | TRBV27 | ASSLTARGYEQY
. | TRBJ2-1 | TRBV2 | ASSGGRVSYNEQF
many | TRBJ1-5 | TRBV7-8 | ASSPVRQIMSNQPQH
. | TRBJ2-7 | TRBV28 | ASQEGGPYEQY
. | TRBJ2-1 | TRBV13 | ASSSRTPASGMSNEQF
few | TRBJ2-2 | TRBV3-1 | ASSQELALNTGELF
many | TRBJ1-2 | TRBV30 | ACSGNNYGYT
many | TRBJ2-3 | TRBV28 | ASSADSPSTDTQY
many | TRBJ1-1 | TRBV6-2/TRBV6-3 | ASSQRAGTGNTEAF
. | TRBJ1-5 | TRBV6-5 | ASSYSGAHQPQH
many | TRBJ2-2 | TRBV3-1 | ASSQQPRRGELF
. | TRBJ1-1 | TRBV4-2 | ASTGMRTEAF
. | TRBJ1-6 | TRBV28 | ASSPPIYSPLH
few | TRBJ1-4 | TRBV12-3/TRBV12-4 | ASSLGGFSTNEKLF
. | TRBJ2-5 | TRBV5-1 | ASSRGTGEKETQY
many | TRBJ2-1 | TRBV20-1 | SASYGTSSTEQF
. | TRBJ1-5 | TRBV12-5 | ASGVSLSSTVPYQPQH
. | TRBJ1-5 | TRBV7-6 | ASSLATAGGGNQPQH
few | TRBJ2-3 | TRBV6-1 | ASNLYTGTDTQY
many | TRBJ2-2 | TRBV10-3 | AIIGDRGSGELF
. | TRBJ2-7 | TRBV20-1 | SAGQGLDEQY
many | TRBJ2-5 | TRBV20-1 | SARRGSQETQY
few | TRBJ2-5 | TRBV13 | ASSPSTTQETQY
. | TRBJ1-5 | TRBV11-2 | ASSPPRLWTGQFNQPQH
many | TRBJ2-3 | TRBV5-8 | ASSLDRGSTGTQY
few | TRBJ2-5 | TRBV6-1 | ASSFALQGILRQGVKTQY
many | TRBJ2-3 | TRBV7-9 | ASSPTWGQGPTDTQY
many | TRBJ1-1 | TRBV18 | ASSPRTANTEAF
many | TRBJ2-3 | TRBV27 | ASRQWADTQY
many | TRBJ1-6 | TRBV11-2 | ASIPHYNSPLH
many | TRBJ2-3 | TRBV12-3/TRBV12-4 | ASSFNVGLAGLKGTDTQY
many | TRBJ2-6 | TRBV28 | ASSLSGTGANVLT
many | TRBJ1-2 | TRBV11-3 | ASSLDGFFDGYT
many | TRBJ2-1 | TRBV20-1 | SAREPGGPYNEQF